This T cell receptor beta chain originates from a study of cytomegalovirus exposure and HLA in healthy donors. As to this clone: Its target is unknown. Within the sample, other DNA sequences also encode this same CDR3.

PCR amplification relied on 60 Vbeta primers (plus 13 Jbeta primers). TCRdb's table, derived via immunoSEQ multiplex PCR, lists solely in-frame clones and lacks some. Here the sample spans approximately 70,000 clones, roughly 78% being singletons. Study-level results: In a later analysis, TCR beta V- and J-gene trimming showed a link to a missense DCLRE1C variant.

The receptor was derived from a man aged 40-50 years in good health and CMV-seronegative. The sample taken for sequencing was PBMCs.

CDR3 bases: TGTGCCAGCAGCTTAGCGAGGGGACTAGCGGGAGCTCACGAGCAGTACTTC. Translation gives CASSLARGLAGAHEQYF. This rearrangement joins TRBV7-9 to TRBJ2-7; 14 bases fit TRBD2. Germline assignment: CDR1 SEHNR and CDR2 FQNEAQ (reference sequence). J lost 5 bases, V lost 0 bases, and 6 bases had no gene match. The CDR3 is 17 amino acids.